This T cell receptor beta chain was sequenced during a study of blood T cell repertoires in COVID-19. Study-wide context: PBMCs, B-cell-depleted T cells, or T cells were the source of the cDNA or gDNA that made up the material.

Germline values: CDR1 SGHRS, CDR2 YFSETQ. The V and J ends lost 4 bases and 2 bases, in that order; junction bases with no gene match: 7. CDR3 length equals 15 residues. TCRdb's table, derived via immunoSEQ multiplex PCR, lists solely in-frame clones and lacks some. This repertoire shows 200,000 to 250,000 clones, 82% found once; its top ten account for roughly 3.5%. Sequencing was done on a sample of PBMCs or T cells enriched from blood (not recorded which). The clonotype comes from a woman aged 60-75 years who had recovered from COVID-19. The chain recombines TRBV5-1 with TRBJ2-7; 9 positions match TRBD2. Here the CDR3 DNA reads TGCGCCAGCAGCGCGGGAGGGGGCATCACCTACGAGCAGTACTTC. Translated: CASSAGGGITYEQYF.